This T cell receptor (beta chain) was observed in a study of response to subunit inactivated influenza vaccine. Study observations and caveats: With each seasonal influenza vaccination, the authors suggested, few new T cells are recruited.

With V trimmed by 5 bases and J by 7 bases, 10 bases remained unmatched. This CDR3 is 15 amino acids long. Germline V CDR1 and CDR2: MNHEY, SVGEGT. This clonotype has a handful of counts. The antigen is not known. TCRdb reprocessed the RT-PCR reads with MiXCR, giving one entry per CDR3 protein. Among around 850,000 distinct CDR3 sequences listed, roughly 20% were seen once. The sequence came from a man aged 50-59 years who received an inactivated influenza vaccine. The chain links TRBV6-2 or TRBV6-3 to TRBJ2-1; 8 nucleotides line up with TRBD2. The sample consisted of PBMCs from blood, taken more than 4 days after vaccination. The CDR3 sequence: CASSGMGLGRNEQFF. In DNA, the CDR3 is TGTGCCAGCAGTGGGATGGGACTAGGAAGGAATGAGCAGTTCTTC.